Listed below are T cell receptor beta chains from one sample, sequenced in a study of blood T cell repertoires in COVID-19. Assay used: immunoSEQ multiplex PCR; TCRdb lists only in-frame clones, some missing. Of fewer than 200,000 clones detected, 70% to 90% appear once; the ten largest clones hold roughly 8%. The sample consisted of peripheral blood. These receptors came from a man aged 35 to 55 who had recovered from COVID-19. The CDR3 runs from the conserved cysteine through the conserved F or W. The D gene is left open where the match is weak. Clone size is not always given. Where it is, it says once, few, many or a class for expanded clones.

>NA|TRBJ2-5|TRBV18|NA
CASSPQTGGETQYF
TGTGCCAGCTCACCGCAGACAGGCGGAGAGACCCAGTACTTC
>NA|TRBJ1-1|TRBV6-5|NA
CASGRGEAFF
TGTGCCAGCGGCAGGGGCGAGGCTTTCTTT
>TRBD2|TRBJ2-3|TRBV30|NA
CAWSISGGATDTQYF
TGTGCCTGGAGCATTAGCGGGGGGGCGACAGATACGCAGTATTTT
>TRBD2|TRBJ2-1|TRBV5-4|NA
CASSRGLEITNEQFF
TGTGCCAGCAGCAGAGGACTAGAGATAACCAATGAGCAGTTCTTC
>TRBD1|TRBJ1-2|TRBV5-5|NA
CASSSGQGDYGYTF
TGTGCCAGCAGCTCGGGACAGGGAGACTATGGCTACACCTTC
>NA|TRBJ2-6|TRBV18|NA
CASSPRTAGANVLTF
TGTGCCAGCTCACCGAGGACAGCTGGGGCCAACGTCCTGACTTTC
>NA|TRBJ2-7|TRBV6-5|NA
CASSRASYEQYF
TGTGCCAGCTCCAGGGCCTCCTACGAGCAGTACTTC
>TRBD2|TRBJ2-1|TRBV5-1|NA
CASSLGLAGASEQFF
TGCGCCAGCAGCTTGGGGCTAGCGGGAGCCAGTGAGCAGTTCTTC
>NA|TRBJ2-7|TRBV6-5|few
CASSYSRGYEQYF
TGTGCCAGCAGTTACTCAAGGGGTTACGAGCAGTACTTC
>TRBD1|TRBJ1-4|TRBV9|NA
CASSVTGGSNEKLFF
TGTGCCAGCAGCGTTACAGGGGGATCTAATGAAAAACTGTTTTTT
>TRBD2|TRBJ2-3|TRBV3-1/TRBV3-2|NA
CASSQTSGGFTDTQYF
TGTGCCAGCAGCCAGACTAGCGGGGGATTCACAGATACGCAGTATTTT
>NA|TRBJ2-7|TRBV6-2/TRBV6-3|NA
CASSLQISYEQYF
TGTGCCAGCAGCCTTCAAATCTCCTACGAGCAGTACTTC
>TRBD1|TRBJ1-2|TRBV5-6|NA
CASSPGQGVGYTF
TGTGCCAGCAGCCCCGGACAGGGGGTGGGCTACACCTTC
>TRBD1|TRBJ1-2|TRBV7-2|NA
CASSDLQGAPSF
TGTGCCAGCAGCGACTTACAGGGGGCGCCTTCTTTC
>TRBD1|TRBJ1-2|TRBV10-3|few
CAISEGRQGAYGYTF
TGTGCCATCAGTGAGGGGCGACAGGGGGCCTATGGCTACACCTTC
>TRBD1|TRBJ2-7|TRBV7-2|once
CASSFAHGTGVYEQYF
TGTGCCAGCAGCTTCGCGCACGGGACAGGAGTATACGAGCAGTACTTC
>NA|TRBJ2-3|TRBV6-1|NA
CASSDRGGTDTQYF
TGTGCCAGCAGTGACAGGGGTGGAACAGATACGCAGTATTTT
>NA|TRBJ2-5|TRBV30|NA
CAWNSGETQYF
TGTGCCTGGAATTCAGGGGAGACCCAGTACTTC
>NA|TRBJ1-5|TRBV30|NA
CAWSPGGNQPQHF
TGTGCCTGGTCCCCAGGTGGGAATCAGCCCCAGCATTTT
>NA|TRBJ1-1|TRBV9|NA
CASSVGALNTEAFF
TGTGCCAGCAGCGTAGGGGCCTTGAACACTGAAGCTTTCTTT
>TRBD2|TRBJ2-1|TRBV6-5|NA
CASSYSNSGGYEQFF
TGTGCCAGCAGTTACTCGAATAGCGGGGGGTATGAGCAGTTCTTC
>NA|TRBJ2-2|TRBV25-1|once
CASSVYRDNGELFF
TGTGCCAGCAGTGTATACAGGGATAACGGGGAGCTGTTTTTT
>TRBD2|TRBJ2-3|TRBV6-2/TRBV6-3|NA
CASSYTGASGGASDTQYF
TGTGCCAGCAGTTATACCGGGGCTAGCGGGGGGGCTTCAGATACGCAGTATTTT
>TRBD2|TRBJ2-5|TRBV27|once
CASSLAGTSYETQYF
TGTGCCAGCAGTTTAGCTGGGACTAGTTACGAGACCCAGTACTTC
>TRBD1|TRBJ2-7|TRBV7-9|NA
CASSWGQGVYEQYF
TGTGCCAGCAGCTGGGGACAGGGGGTCTACGAGCAGTACTTC
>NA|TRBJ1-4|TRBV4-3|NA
CASSRQGNPNEKLFF
TGCGCCAGCAGCCGACAAGGCAATCCTAATGAAAAACTGTTTTTT
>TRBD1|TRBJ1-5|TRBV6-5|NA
CASSSYGQGWNQPQHF
TGTGCCAGCAGTTCCTACGGACAGGGTTGGAATCAGCCCCAGCATTTT
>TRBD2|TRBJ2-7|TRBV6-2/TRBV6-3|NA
CASSYRAISGITYEQYF
TGTGCCAGCAGTTACCGGGCCATCAGCGGGATTACCTACGAGCAGTACTTC
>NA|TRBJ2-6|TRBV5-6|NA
CASSFALPSGANVLTF
TGTGCCAGCAGCTTCGCTCTACCCTCTGGGGCCAACGTCCTGACTTTC